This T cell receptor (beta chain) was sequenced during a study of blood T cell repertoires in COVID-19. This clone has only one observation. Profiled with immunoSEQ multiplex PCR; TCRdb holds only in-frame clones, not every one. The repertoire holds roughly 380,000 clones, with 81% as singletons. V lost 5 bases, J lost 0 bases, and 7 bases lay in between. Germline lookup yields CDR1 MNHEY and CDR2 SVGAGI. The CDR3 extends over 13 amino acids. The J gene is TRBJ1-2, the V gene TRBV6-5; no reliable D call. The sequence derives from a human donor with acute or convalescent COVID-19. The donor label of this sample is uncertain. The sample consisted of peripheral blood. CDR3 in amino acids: CASSPVANYGYTF. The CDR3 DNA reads TGTGCCAGCAGTCCCGTAGCTAACTATGGCTACACCTTC.